These 8 T cell receptor beta chains were all obtained from the same sample, sequenced in a study of cytomegalovirus exposure and HLA in healthy donors. Amplification used 60 Vbeta primers and 13 Jbeta primers. Produced via immunoSEQ multiplex PCR; TCRdb's table is partial and in-frame only. Among about 170,000 clones listed, just under 80% were seen once. Input material: PBMCs. The source of these receptors is a woman in her forties or fifties in good health and CMV-seropositive.

CDR3 protein: CASSQYRGTGGTEAFF. The CDR3 bases are TGCGCCAGCAGCCAATATAGAGGAACAGGGGGCACTGAAGCTTTCTTT. The chain recombines TRBV4-1 with TRBJ1-1; TRBD1 matches 8 bases. This CDR3 is built from 16 residues. Germline V gives CDR1 MGHRA, CDR2 YSYEKL. Trimming took 2 bases from V and 4 from J; bases not matched to a gene: 9.

CDR3 region: CAGKLAGGLYEQFF. CDR3 nucleotide sequence: TGTGCGGGCAAGCTAGCGGGGGGCCTTTATGAGCAGTTCTTC. The chain carries TRBV5-4 and TRBJ2-1; the match to TRBD2 covers 11 bases. This CDR3 region has 14 residues. Germline assignment: CDR1 SGHNT and CDR2 YYREEE (reference sequence). Looking up the rest from reference TRBV5-4 and TRBJ2-1 gives the full variable domain: ETGVTQSPTHLIKTRGQQVTLRCSSQSGHNTVSWYQQALGQGPQFIFQYYREEENGRGNFPPRFSGLQFPNYSSELNVNALELDDSALYLCAGKLAGGLYEQFFGPGTRLTVL.

About this clone itself: The same CDR3 can be traced to other DNA sequences in this sample. V usage is TRBV11-2 and J usage is TRBJ2-2, with D maybe TRBD2 (6 bases). The CDR3 extends over 15 amino acids. Deletions cut 5 bases from V and 4 bases from J, with 14 bases between. Germline assignment: CDR1 SGHAT and CDR2 FQNNGV. The CDR3 DNA reads TGTGCCAGCAGCCTATTTGGGGGGTCCACCGGGGAGCTGTTTTTT. Protein product: CASSLFGGSTGELFF.

This clone was counted a single time. The chain employs TRBV10-1 and TRBJ2-7; 8 bases are a match to TRBD2. With 5 bases clipped from V and 3 bases from J, the junction kept 6 bases outside the gene matches. Germline V gives CDR1 WNHNN, CDR2 SYGVQD (reference sequence). This CDR3 contains 14 residues. The CDR3 here is CASSLLAEFYEQYF. The CDR3 DNA reads TGCGCCAGCAGTTTACTAGCGGAGTTCTACGAGCAGTACTTC.

This clone was detected only a few times. The chain carries TRBV28 and TRBJ2-7; TRBD1 might be the D (7 bases). V gave up 6 bases and J gave up 6 bases, with 18 bases separating them. Germline V gene data show CDR1 as MDHEN and CDR2 as SYDVKM. The CDR3 has 14 amino acids. Written as DNA, the CDR3 is TGTGCCAGCAGGAGAACAGGGGAGGTTGCCGAGCAGTACTTC. Its translation: CASRRTGEVAEQYF.

The rearrangement uses TRBV19 and TRBJ2-3; possibly TRBD1 for D (6 bases). The germline V and J ends were trimmed by 5 bases and 4 bases, with 16 bases remaining between them. The CDR3 has 15 amino acids. Germline CDR1 LNHDA, CDR2 SQIVND (reference sequence). The CDR3 region is CASSREGHPPDTQYF. CDR3 nucleotides: TGTGCCAGTAGTCGAGAGGGACACCCCCCAGATACGCAGTATTTT.

The chain is built from TRBV4-3 and TRBJ1-2; D unresolved. This CDR3 contains 15 residues. CDR1 and CDR2 from the germline V gene are LGHNA and YSLEER. V dropped 0 bases and J dropped 4 bases, with 12 bases sitting between them. The CDR3 here is CASSQDYPGPYGYTF. The DNA of the CDR3 is TGCGCCAGCAGCCAAGATTACCCGGGTCCCTATGGCTACACCTTC.

The J gene is TRBJ1-5, the V gene TRBV19; unclear D gene. This CDR3 comprises 15 residues. The ends were cut back, 3 bases at V and 4 bases at J, with 13 bases in the middle. Germline V gene sequence: CDR1 LNHDA, CDR2 SQIVND (reference sequence). CDR3 coding DNA: TGTGCCAGTAGTATGAATGGGGAGGAAAATCAGCCCCAGCATTTT. Residues: CASSMNGEENQPQHF.